This TCR beta chain is drawn from a study of T cell responses to AZD1222 COVID-19 vaccine. This table comes from immunoSEQ multiplex PCR, and its TCRdb copy is limited to in-frame clones, with some not included. This table has some 130,000 clones, 90% to 95% appearing once. The sample consisted of peripheral blood, taken on day 0 of AZD1222 vaccination. The TCR sequence derives from an adult in good health.

The CDR3: CASWREVGGSNYEQYF. Here the CDR3 DNA reads TGTGCCAGCTGGAGAGAGGTTGGGGGCTCGAACTACGAGCAGTACTTC. The gene calls are TRBV5-6 and TRBJ2-7; D is possibly TRBD1 (6 bases). V lost 7 bases and J lost 3, with 23 bases in between. The CDR3 covers 16 residues. CDR1 and CDR2 (germline): SGHDT, YYEEEE.